This TCR beta chain comes out of a study of OX40 agonist ivuxolimab in advanced cancers. Study-wide background: Melanoma, hepatocellular carcinoma, head and neck or renal cell cancer occurred in dose-escalation patients.

Regarding this clone: The antigen remains undetermined.

CDR1 SGHVS and CDR2 FQNEAQ come from the germline V gene. This CDR3 region has 16 residues. V was trimmed by 3 bases and J by 10 bases, leaving 19 bases between them. Study-level findings and limits: Some nonresponders additionally presented with little normalized T-cell clonal expansion. At 0.1 to 3.0 mg/kg, clonal expansion of CD4+ and CD8+ blood T cells had occurred by week 6.

Here immunoSEQ multiplex PCR was the method, and the copy in TCRdb shows in-frame clones only, minus some. This table holds some 85,000 clones, around 86% found once. The sequence came from an adult with an advanced solid tumor such as melanoma, head and neck, liver or kidney cancer. The V and J genes are TRBV7-8 and TRBJ2-6; D unresolved. The sequences come from CD4+ or CD8+ T cells sorted from blood, collected in a trial of the OX40 agonist ivuxolimab. The CDR3 sequence: CASSFWLWLVSNVLTF. In DNA, the CDR3 is TGTGCCAGCAGCTTCTGGCTATGGTTGGTTTCTAACGTCCTGACTTTC.